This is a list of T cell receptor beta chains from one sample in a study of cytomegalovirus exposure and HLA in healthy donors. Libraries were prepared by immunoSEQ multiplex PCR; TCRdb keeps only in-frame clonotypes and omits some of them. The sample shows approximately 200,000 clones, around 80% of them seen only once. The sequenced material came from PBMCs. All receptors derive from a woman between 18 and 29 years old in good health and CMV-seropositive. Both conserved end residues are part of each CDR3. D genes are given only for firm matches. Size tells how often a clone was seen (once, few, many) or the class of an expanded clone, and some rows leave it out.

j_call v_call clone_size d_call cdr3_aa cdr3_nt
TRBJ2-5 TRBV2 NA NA CASSEFQGWGVETQYF TGTGCCAGCAGTGAATTTCAGGGGTGGGGAGTGGAGACCCAGTACTTC
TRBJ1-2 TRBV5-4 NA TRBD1 CASSWDRDAHGYTF TGTGCCAGCAGTTGGGACAGGGATGCCCATGGCTACACCTTC
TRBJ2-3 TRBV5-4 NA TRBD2 CASSSGTTADTQYF TGTGCCAGCAGCTCCGGGACTACTGCAGATACGCAGTATTTT
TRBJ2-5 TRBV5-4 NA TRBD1 CASSSMRDRGGQETQYF TGTGCCAGCAGCTCCATGAGGGACAGGGGGGGCCAAGAGACCCAGTACTTC
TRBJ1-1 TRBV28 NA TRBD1 CASSYLEGANTEAFF TGTGCCAGCAGTTACTTAGAGGGGGCGAACACTGAAGCTTTCTTT
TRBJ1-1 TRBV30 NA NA CAWSEGRWPEAFF TGTGCCTGGAGTGAGGGGCGCTGGCCTGAAGCTTTCTTT
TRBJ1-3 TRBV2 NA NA CAGLRSSGNTIYF TGTGCCGGACTTAGGAGCTCTGGAAACACCATATATTTT
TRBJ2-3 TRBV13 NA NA CASSLPSRGPTDTQYF TGTGCCAGCAGCTTACCGTCGCGGGGGCCCACAGATACGCAGTATTTT
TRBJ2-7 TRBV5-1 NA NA CASSLDISYEQYF TGCGCCAGCAGCTTGGATATATCCTACGAGCAGTACTTC
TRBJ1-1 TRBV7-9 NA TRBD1 CASRGQLNTEAFF TGTGCCAGCAGGGGACAGCTGAACACTGAAGCTTTCTTT
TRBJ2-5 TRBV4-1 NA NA CASSTDYQETQYF TGCGCCAGCAGCACCGACTACCAAGAGACCCAGTACTTC
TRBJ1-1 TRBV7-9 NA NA CASSSIPRHSNTEAFF TGTGCCAGCAGCTCTATTCCAAGACATTCGAACACTGAAGCTTTCTTT
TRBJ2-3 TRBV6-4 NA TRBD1 CASRRTGAFTDTQYF TGTGCCAGCAGAAGGACAGGGGCCTTCACAGATACGCAGTATTTT
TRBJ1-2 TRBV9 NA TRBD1 CASSQDRESVYTF TGTGCCAGCAGCCAAGACAGGGAGTCTGTCTACACCTTC
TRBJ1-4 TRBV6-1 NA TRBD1 CASSERQGGSEKLFF TGTGCCAGCAGTGAACGGCAGGGGGGCAGCGAAAAACTGTTTTTT
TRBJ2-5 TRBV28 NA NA CASHKSGTGKETQYF TGTGCCAGTCACAAAAGCGGAACAGGGAAAGAGACCCAGTACTTC
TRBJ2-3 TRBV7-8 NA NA CASSWPPGIRADTQYF TGTGCCAGCAGCTGGCCTCCAGGGATTAGGGCAGATACGCAGTATTTT
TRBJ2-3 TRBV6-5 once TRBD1 CAGGQGASTDTQYF TGTGCCGGAGGACAGGGGGCCTCCACAGATACGCAGTATTTT
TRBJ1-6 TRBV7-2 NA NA CASSLGRGSPLHF TGTGCCAGCAGCTTAGGGCGAGGATCACCCCTCCACTTT
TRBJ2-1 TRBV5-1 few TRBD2 CASSLVGTSGKPYNEQFF TGCGCCAGCAGCTTGGTAGGGACTAGCGGGAAACCTTACAATGAGCAGTTCTTC
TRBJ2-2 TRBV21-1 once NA CASSKFGRQERGTGELFF TGTGCCAGCAGCAAATTTGGGCGACAGGAACGGGGCACCGGGGAGCTGTTTTTT
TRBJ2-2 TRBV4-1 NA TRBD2 CASSHSLAGGPVGELFF TGCGCCAGCAGCCACTCACTAGCGGGGGGGCCGGTCGGGGAGCTGTTTTTT
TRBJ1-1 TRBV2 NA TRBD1 CASTREGTGNTEAFF TGTGCCAGCACTAGGGAAGGGACAGGGAACACTGAAGCTTTCTTT
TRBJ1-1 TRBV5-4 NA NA CASSFWGWGRDTEAFF TGTGCCAGCAGCTTCTGGGGTTGGGGGAGGGATACTGAAGCTTTCTTT
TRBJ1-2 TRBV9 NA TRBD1 CASSVATGPPYGYTF TGTGCCAGCAGCGTCGCGACAGGGCCCCCCTATGGCTACACCTTC